This is a list of T cell receptor beta chains from one sample in a study of cytomegalovirus exposure and HLA in healthy donors. Clones were sequenced by immunoSEQ multiplex PCR, and TCRdb holds only the in-frame ones, with some missing. Here the sample spans 180,000 or so clones, roughly 79% being singletons. The specimen sequenced was PBMCs. These TCRs come from a man aged 40-55 years in good health and CMV-seropositive. CDR3s include the opening cysteine and the closing phenylalanine or tryptophan. A D gene is named only where the DNA matches it firmly. Clone size is stated in some rows and not others, as once, few, many or a class when expanded.

TRBJ1-6 | - | TRBV13 | - | CASSPSSRNSPLHF | TGTGCCAGCAGCCCCTCGAGCAGGAATTCACCCCTCCACTTT
TRBJ2-2 | - | TRBV5-1 | - | CASSLNGQGNTGELFF | TGCGCCAGCAGCTTGAATGGGCAGGGGAACACCGGGGAGCTGTTTTTT
TRBJ1-2 | TRBD1 | TRBV6-1 | - | CASRGTVDYGYTF | TGTGCCAGCAGGGGGACAGTGGACTATGGCTACACCTTC
TRBJ2-7 | - | TRBV5-4 | - | CASSLGQGSRGVYF | TGTGCCAGCAGCTTGGGCCAGGGGTCTAGGGGAGTGTACTTC
TRBJ2-3 | - | TRBV7-3 | - | CASSVDISSTDTQYF | TGTGCCAGCAGCGTGGACATTTCTAGCACAGATACGCAGTATTTT
TRBJ2-4 | TRBD1 | TRBV28 | few | CASSPTPGQGEMDSQYF | TGTGCCAGCAGCCCCACACCGGGACAGGGGGAGATGGACAGTCAGTACTTC
TRBJ2-2 | - | TRBV10-3 | - | CAISGSDRGTSKTGELFF | TGTGCCATCAGTGGATCAGACAGGGGGACTAGTAAAACCGGGGAGCTGTTTTTT
TRBJ2-3 | - | TRBV19 | - | CASSIQRIADTQYF | TGTGCCAGTAGTATCCAGCGGATAGCAGATACGCAGTATTTT
TRBJ1-2 | TRBD1 | TRBV4-2 | - | CASSPRDRGNYGYTF | TGTGCCAGCAGCCCCCGGGACAGGGGTAACTATGGCTACACCTTC
TRBJ2-1 | TRBD1 | TRBV29-1 | - | CSVVPGTGLGGGRYNEQFF | TGCAGCGTTGTTCCCGGGACAGGGTTGGGTGGAGGACGATACAATGAGCAGTTCTTC
TRBJ2-3 | TRBD2 | TRBV19 | - | CASSRLARTDTQYF | TGTGCCAGTAGTAGACTAGCCCGCACAGATACGCAGTATTTT
TRBJ2-7 | TRBD2 | TRBV27 | - | CASSSPSGGVDEQYF | TGTGCCAGCAGTTCCCCATCGGGAGGGGTGGACGAGCAGTACTTC
TRBJ1-4 | - | TRBV19 | - | CASTTGLLTNEKLFF | TGTGCCAGTACCACAGGGCTTCTAACTAATGAAAAACTGTTTTTT
TRBJ1-1 | TRBD1 | TRBV5-1 | few | CASSLALTGFDTEAFF | TGCGCCAGCAGCTTGGCCCTGACAGGGTTTGATACTGAAGCTTTCTTT
TRBJ1-5 | TRBD1 | TRBV6-1 | - | CASIPGQGGPQPQHF | TGTGCCAGCATTCCGGGACAGGGAGGCCCTCAGCCCCAGCATTTT
TRBJ2-2 | - | TRBV7-9 | - | CASSAPPGLTGELFF | TGTGCCAGCAGCGCTCCGCCAGGCCTCACCGGGGAGCTGTTTTTT
TRBJ2-7 | TRBD1 | TRBV7-2 | once | CASSTPGQGLYEQYF | TGTGCCAGCAGCACGCCGGGACAGGGGCTATACGAGCAGTACTTC
TRBJ2-7 | - | TRBV20-1 | - | CSATNSYEQYF | TGCAGTGCAACAAACTCCTACGAGCAGTACTTC
TRBJ2-6 | - | TRBV5-1 | - | CASSPVVSGANGLTF | TGCGCCAGCAGCCCCGTTGTCTCTGGGGCCAACGGCCTGACTTTC
TRBJ2-7 | TRBD1 | TRBV5-1 | - | CASSPGTEGYEQYF | TGCGCCAGCAGCCCGGGGACAGAAGGCTACGAGCAGTACTTC
TRBJ2-1 | TRBD1 | TRBV6-4 | - | CASSFDRDAYNEQFF | TGTGCCAGCAGCTTTGACAGGGATGCCTACAATGAGCAGTTCTTC
TRBJ2-7 | TRBD1 | TRBV11-2 | - | CASSSPDRDYEQYF | TGTGCCAGCAGCTCGCCGGACAGGGACTACGAGCAGTACTTC
TRBJ2-7 | - | TRBV21-1 | - | CASTGGLAGLSYEQYF | TGTGCCAGCACGGGAGGACTAGCGGGGCTCTCCTACGAGCAGTACTTC
TRBJ2-1 | - | TRBV28 | - | CASSLPPGPYNEQFF | TGTGCCAGCAGTTTACCCCCAGGGCCCTACAATGAGCAGTTCTTC
TRBJ1-5 | - | TRBV21-1 | - | CASGSPLTGQNQPQHF | TGTGCCAGCGGCAGTCCGTTGACAGGGCAGAATCAGCCCCAGCATTTT
TRBJ2-3 | TRBD2 | TRBV6-5 | - | CASSSSGRAADTQYF | TGTGCCAGCAGTTCTAGCGGGAGGGCCGCAGATACGCAGTATTTT
TRBJ2-1 | TRBD2 | TRBV5-1 | once | CASSSGTSGYNEQFF | TGCGCCAGCAGTTCCGGGACTAGCGGATACAATGAGCAGTTCTTC
TRBJ2-7 | TRBD2 | TRBV11-3 | - | CASSYRTSGSNEQYF | TGTGCCAGCAGCTACCGGACTAGCGGGAGCAACGAGCAGTACTTC
TRBJ2-3 | - | TRBV6-6 | - | CASLTSISDTQYF | TGTGCCAGCTTAACTAGCATATCGGATACGCAGTATTTT
TRBJ2-1 | TRBD2 | TRBV9 | - | CASSVSGDLSSYNEQFF | TGTGCCAGCAGCGTTAGCGGGGACCTTAGCTCCTACAATGAGCAGTTCTTC
TRBJ2-7 | - | TRBV5-1 | - | CASSLAQGYEQYF | TGCGCCAGCAGCTTGGCCCAGGGCTACGAGCAGTACTTC
TRBJ2-7 | TRBD1 | TRBV19 | - | CASGTGTGIGEQYF | TGTGCCAGTGGAACCGGGACAGGGATCGGCGAGCAGTACTTC
TRBJ1-1 | TRBD1 | TRBV2 | - | CARGQGGNTEAFF | TGTGCCAGAGGACAGGGAGGGAACACTGAAGCTTTCTTT
TRBJ2-7 | - | TRBV5-1 | - | CASSLEQSYEQYF | TGCGCCAGCAGCTTGGAACAGTCCTACGAGCAGTACTTC
TRBJ2-7 | TRBD2 | TRBV19 | - | CASSIELGLAGGPDEQYF | TGTGCCAGTAGTATAGAACTAGGACTAGCGGGAGGGCCGGACGAGCAGTACTTC
TRBJ2-1 | - | TRBV7-9 | few | CASSRRGGTRLGQFF | TGTGCCAGCAGCCGACGAGGCGGGACCCGTTTAGGGCAGTTCTTC
TRBJ1-2 | - | TRBV5-1 | few | CASSQDSQGYTF | TGCGCCAGCAGCCAGGACAGTCAAGGCTACACCTTC
TRBJ1-3 | - | TRBV18 | once | CASSPTWGAGNTIYF | TGTGCCAGCTCACCAACCTGGGGGGCTGGAAACACCATATATTTT
TRBJ2-1 | TRBD2 | TRBV4-2 | few | CASSQVRAGGPGDEQFF | TGTGCCAGCAGCCAAGTGCGAGCGGGAGGGCCTGGCGATGAGCAGTTCTTC
TRBJ2-1 | TRBD2 | TRBV9 | - | CASSVVGTTDNEQFF | TGTGCCAGCAGCGTAGTTGGGACTACGGACAATGAGCAGTTCTTC
TRBJ1-1 | - | TRBV16 | once | CASSQFREDTEAFF | TGTGCCAGCAGCCAATTCAGGGAGGACACTGAAGCTTTCTTT
TRBJ2-5 | TRBD2 | TRBV5-1 | - | CASSSGRERGTQYF | TGCGCCAGCAGCTCCGGGAGGGAAAGAGGGACCCAGTACTTC
TRBJ2-7 | - | TRBV11-3 | once | CASSSFTGLYEQYF | TGTGCCAGCAGTTCTTTCACAGGGCTCTACGAGCAGTACTTC
TRBJ2-3 | TRBD2 | TRBV4-1 | - | CASSQGRRGSGRFKGPDTQYF | TGCGCCAGCAGCCAAGGCCGCCGCGGGAGCGGGAGGTTTAAGGGTCCAGATACGCAGTATTTT
TRBJ2-5 | - | TRBV27 | - | CASSLNPGFYQETQYF | TGTGCCAGCAGTTTAAACCCCGGGTTTTACCAAGAGACCCAGTACTTC
TRBJ1-1 | - | TRBV18 | - | CASSPRERNTEAFF | TGTGCCAGCTCACCTAGGGAGAGGAACACTGAAGCTTTCTTT
TRBJ2-3 | TRBD2 | TRBV7-6 | - | CASSLGPTSGRAGTQYF | TGTGCCAGCAGCTTGGGTCCGACTAGCGGGAGGGCCGGTACGCAGTATTTT
TRBJ2-2 | - | TRBV5-6 | - | CASSLPAAGELFF | TGTGCCAGCAGTTTACCGGCGGCCGGGGAGCTGTTTTTT
TRBJ2-1 | TRBD2 | TRBV10-3 | once | CASRGQREGPHNEQFF | TGTGCCTCCAGGGGCCAGCGGGAGGGCCCCCACAATGAGCAGTTCTTC
TRBJ1-1 | - | TRBV4-1 | - | CASSQVLKPEAFF | TGCGCCAGCAGCCAAGTTCTAAAGCCTGAAGCTTTCTTT
TRBJ2-2 | TRBD2 | TRBV6-4 | few | CASSDLAGGHTGELFF | TGTGCCAGCAGTGACTTAGCGGGAGGGCACACCGGGGAGCTGTTTTTT
TRBJ2-7 | - | TRBV4-1 | - | CASSRVGYEQYF | TGCGCCAGCAGCCGAGTTGGTTACGAGCAGTACTTC
TRBJ2-6 | TRBD1 | TRBV7-3 | - | CASSLTRRTGGMSGANGLTF | TGTGCCAGCAGCTTAACGAGGAGGACAGGGGGCATGTCTGGGGCCAACGGCCTGACTTTC
TRBJ2-1 | - | TRBV27 | once | CASSPGRAGSSYNEQFF | TGTGCCAGCAGTCCTGGAAGGGCGGGCAGCTCCTACAATGAGCAGTTCTTC
TRBJ2-2 | TRBD2 | TRBV7-8 | - | CASSPGLAGGTGELFF | TGTGCCAGCAGCCCGGGACTAGCGGGAGGCACCGGGGAGCTGTTTTTT
TRBJ2-1 | TRBD2 | TRBV9 | few | CASSVLAGGLNEQFF | TGTGCCAGCAGCGTTCTAGCGGGAGGCCTCAATGAGCAGTTCTTC
TRBJ2-7 | - | TRBV2 | - | CASSPGSGVGRLEQYF | TGTGCCAGCAGCCCCGGGTCCGGGGTGGGGAGGCTCGAGCAGTACTTC
TRBJ2-4 | - | TRBV19 | few | CASSTGQKNSQYF | TGTGCCAGTAGCACCGGACAGAAAAACAGTCAGTACTTC
TRBJ2-5 | - | TRBV2 | - | CASSLLQGTGETQYF | TGTGCCAGCAGCCTACTGCAGGGGACCGGAGAGACCCAGTACTTC
TRBJ1-2 | - | TRBV7-3 | - | CASSPGGGANYGYTF | TGTGCCAGCAGCCCAGGCGGGGGGGCCAACTATGGCTACACCTTC